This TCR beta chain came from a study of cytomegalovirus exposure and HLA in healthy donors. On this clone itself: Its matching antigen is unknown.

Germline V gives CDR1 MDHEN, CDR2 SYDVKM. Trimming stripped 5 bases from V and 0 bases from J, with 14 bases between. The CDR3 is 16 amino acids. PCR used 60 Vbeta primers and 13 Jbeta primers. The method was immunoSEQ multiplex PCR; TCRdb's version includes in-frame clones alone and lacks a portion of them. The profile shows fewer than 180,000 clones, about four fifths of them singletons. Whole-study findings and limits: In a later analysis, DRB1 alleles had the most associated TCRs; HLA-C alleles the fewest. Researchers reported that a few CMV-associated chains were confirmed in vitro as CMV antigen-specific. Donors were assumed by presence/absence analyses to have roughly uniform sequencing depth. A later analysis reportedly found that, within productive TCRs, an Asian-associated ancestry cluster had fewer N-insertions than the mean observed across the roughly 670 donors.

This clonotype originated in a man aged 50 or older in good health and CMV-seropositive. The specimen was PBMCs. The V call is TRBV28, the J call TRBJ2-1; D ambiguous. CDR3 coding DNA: TGTGCCAGCAGTCCACCCCCGGCGGCCTCCTACAATGAGCAGTTCTTC. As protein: CASSPPPAASYNEQFF.